This T cell receptor (beta chain) was observed in a study of beta chain features in type 1 diabetes. Expressed TCRB transcripts were sequenced after all isolated RNA was converted to cDNA. TCRdb's copy holds only in-frame clones and misses some; the assay was immunoSEQ multiplex PCR. The table lists 300,000 to 400,000 clones, roughly 11% of them singletons. In this sample, this clone turned up a few times. The same CDR3 also results from other DNA sequences found in this sample. The clonotype was recovered from a woman aged 25 to 39 in good health. Material: naive CD4+ T cells from blood.

CDR3: CASSVVGGSYNEQFF. CDR3 sequence (DNA): TGTGCCAGCAGCGTAGTCGGGGGATCCTACAATGAGCAGTTCTTC. This chain uses TRBV9 with TRBJ2-1; D is perhaps TRBD2 (6 bases). The CDR3 loop spans 15 amino acids. Trimming removed 0 bases from V and 1 base from J, with 8 bases in between. The V gene's germline CDR1 is SGDLS and CDR2 YYNGEE.